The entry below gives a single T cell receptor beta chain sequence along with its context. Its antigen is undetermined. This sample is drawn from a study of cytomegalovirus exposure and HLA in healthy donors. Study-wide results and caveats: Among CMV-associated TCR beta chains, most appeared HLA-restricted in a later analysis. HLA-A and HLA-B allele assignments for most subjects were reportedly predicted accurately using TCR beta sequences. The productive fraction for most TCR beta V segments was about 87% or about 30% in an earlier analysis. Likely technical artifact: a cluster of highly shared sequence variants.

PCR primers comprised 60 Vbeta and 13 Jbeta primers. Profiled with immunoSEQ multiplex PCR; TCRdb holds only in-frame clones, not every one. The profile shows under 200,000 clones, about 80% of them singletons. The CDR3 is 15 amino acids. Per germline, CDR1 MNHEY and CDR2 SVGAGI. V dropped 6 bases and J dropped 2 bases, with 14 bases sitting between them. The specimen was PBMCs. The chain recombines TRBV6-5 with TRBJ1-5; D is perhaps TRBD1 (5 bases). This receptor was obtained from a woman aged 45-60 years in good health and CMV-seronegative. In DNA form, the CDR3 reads TGTGCCAGCAGACCCGACGGAGGGGGCAATCAGCCCCAGCATTTT. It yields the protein CASRPDGGGNQPQHF.